This entry concerns a single TCR beta chain. Its antigen is undetermined. The germline gene is not matched at one end of the junction; a read error may be the cause. Profiling relied on immunoSEQ multiplex PCR, and the TCRdb table lists in-frame clones only, not all of them. Of approximately 65,000 clones listed, about 87% are singletons. This sample is part of a study of lymphopenia after photon versus proton radiotherapy. Findings and caveats of the study: Post-nadir TCR diversity decline inversely tracked overall survival among those who died.

The germline CDR1 and CDR2 sequences are SSHAT and FNYEAQ (reference sequence). This CDR3 comprises 13 residues. This sample comprised peripheral blood, obtained from a patient treated with proton-based radiotherapy. V and J are TRBV7-7 and TRBJ1-2; the D gene is possibly TRBD1 (5 bases). This TCR was recovered from a man at least 80 years old with esophageal cancer. The CDR3 DNA sequence: TGTGCTAGCAGGGACCATACCGAGGGTGGCTACACCTTC. Translating gives CASRDHTEGGYTF.